This T cell receptor beta chain derives from a study of tumor-infiltrating lymphocytes in primary liver carcinoma. A primer matching the constant region was used to make TCR beta cDNA from 500 to 650 ng of total RNA. The TCR beta library was amplified through three nested multiplex PCR rounds in a modified ARM-PCR procedure. For roughly 10 cycles apiece, the opening two PCR rounds ran with TRBV1-TRBV30 forward primers and a C-beta reverse primer. Using its own MiXCR run on the multiplex PCR reads, TCRdb lists one record per CDR3 protein. The profile covers about 330,000 distinct CDR3 sequences, with roughly two thirds appearing a single time and under 8.5% taken by the ten largest. Unsorted whole blood served as the source of blood RNA, and germline DNA was extracted as well. Whole-study findings and limits: Pairs of tumor regions overlapped more than tumor-adjacent and tumor-blood pairs did. Tumors had a top-250-clone fraction that was significantly higher than blood (p = 0.039).

A note on this clonotype: As yet, its antigen is unknown. The conserved closing phenylalanine or tryptophan is absent in this CDR3, likely reflecting a read error.

CDR1 is MGHDK and CDR2 is SYGVNS in the germline V gene. This CDR3 has 14 amino acids. Sequencing used peripheral blood. The chain employs TRBV25-1 and TRBJ2-2, with D perhaps TRBD2 (5 bases). This clonotype originated in a man aged 40-49 years with primary liver carcinoma and hepatitis B virus infection. CDR3 bases: TGTCCCAGTAGTGAGGGAACAGACACCGGGGAGCTGTTTTCT. It specifies CPSSEGTDTGELFS.